The source of this T cell receptor (beta chain) is a study of vaccination effects on CD4 cells after COVID-19. The ViraFEST assay expanded antigen-specific CD4+ T cells with viral peptide pools before sequencing. Having been cultured for 10 days, the cells underwent CD4+ T cell isolation. Neither prior SARS-CoV-2 infection nor positive nucleocapsid antibodies were present in the vaccine recipients. Wells of 1.5 million to 2 million PBMC each were grown with about 9.8 IU/ml IL-2 and 9.5 to 10 ug/ml peptides. With 10 bases clipped from V and 2 bases from J, the junction kept 10 bases outside the gene matches. Germline values: CDR1 SGDLS, CDR2 YYNGEE. CDR3 length equals 14 residues. Generated by immunoSEQ multiplex PCR, the TCRdb table keeps only in-frame clones and is missing some. The table includes under 70,000 clones, roughly 76% detected once. A note on this clone: Its target is not known.

The starting material was CD4+ T cells from PBMCs cultured with HCoV-OC43 spike peptides, obtained before COVID-19 vaccination. Noted subset: HCoV-OC43 spike overlapping peptide pool stimulation. The source is a human donor who received a COVID-19 vaccine. The chain has TRBV9 and TRBJ2-5; 8 positions match TRBD1. The DNA of the CDR3 is TGTGCCGGATCGACAGGGGTTTTACAAGAGACCCAGTACTTC. Protein: CAGSTGVLQETQYF.